Below, one T cell receptor beta chain is given with its context. Its antigen is unidentified. The data were obtained in a study of T cell clusters in autoimmune cytopenias. This CDR3 spans 14 amino acids. Per germline, CDR1 SGHVT and CDR2 SQSDAQ. Multiplex touch-down PCR amplified TRB using TRB-A and TRB-B pools in one tube. Reanalyzing the multiplex PCR reads, TCRdb keeps one entry per CDR3 protein, without DNA. Its clone listing holds approximately 6,100 distinct CDR3 sequences. TRB was amplified from roughly 270 ng of peripheral blood genomic DNA per sample. Whole-study results and caveats: Exclusive TRB clusters were 2.5 to 3.5-fold more numerous in healthy donors than in active autoimmune hepatitis. Physiological T cell clusters of healthy donors were apparently absent in primary autoimmune cytopenia patients.

In addition, the sample was reused for a study of T cell repertoires in aging, cancer and after chemotherapy.

This sequence originates from a human donor in good health. The material sequenced was peripheral blood. The chain recombines TRBV7-4 with TRBJ2-7. Here the CDR3 reads CASRSSQGTYEQYF.